This TCR beta chain was profiled in a study of cytomegalovirus exposure and HLA in healthy donors. Researchers ran the PCR with 60 Vbeta and 13 Jbeta primers. Profiling relied on immunoSEQ multiplex PCR, and the TCRdb table lists in-frame clones only, not all of them. Here the sample spans over 150,000 clones, about 80% being singletons. The CDR3 totals 15 residues. Trimming took off 1 base at V and 7 bases at J, with 11 bases between the two ends. The germline V gene has CDR1 SGHTA and CDR2 FQGNSA. As to this clone: Its antigen remains unknown.

Findings of the study overall: Common viral pathogens seemed, in a later analysis, to connect with several of the most significant clusters.

Sequencing was performed on PBMCs. V gene TRBV7-2 combines with J gene TRBJ1-6; weak D call: TRBD1 (5 bases). This TCR derives from a woman aged 50 to 60 in good health and CMV-seronegative. Written as DNA, the CDR3 is TGTGCCAGCAGCTTAGAACAGGTTCGGAATTCACCCCTCCACTTT. This encodes CASSLEQVRNSPLHF.